This T cell receptor beta chain derives from a study of T cells in Graves' hyperthyroidism and ophthalmopathy (dated by TCRdb to the late 2010s). With respect to the entire study: Peripheral blood samples were taken at the time of initial diagnosis, prior to any treatment. In addition, the study compared T-cell repertoires in thyroid tissue and in blood from roughly 6 Graves' hyperthyroidism patients. The roughly 100 discovery patients were divided at random into training and test sets in a 7:3 ratio. Prospective prediction of ophthalmopathy was tested in an independent validation cohort consisting of some 20 hyperthyroidism patients and 15 to 17 patients who later progressed to ophthalmopathy. The paper reports TCR Vbeta CDR3 sequencing of 135 peripheral blood samples: approximately 41 ophthalmopathy, fewer than 80 hyperthyroidism and approximately 17 progressor patients. Once sampling was done, hyperthyroidism patients were given methimazole at a starting dose of 30 mg daily, whereas ophthalmopathy patients were given high-dose intravenous methylprednisolone. TCR V-J signatures able to tell the groups apart were searched for in a discovery cohort of 90 to 100 patients, of whom more than 40 had Graves' ophthalmopathy and 57 had stable Graves' hyperthyroidism. Broad study findings and their caveats: Ophthalmopathy was separated from stable hyperthyroidism by a 13 V-J signature model, with 85% to 90% sensitivity and 81% to 83% specificity obtained in cross-validation and 80%/75% obtained in testing. In validation, the model predicted progression to ophthalmopathy a median of about 6.8 months before onset, with approximately 70% sensitivity and almost 75% specificity. Most expanded thyroid clonotypes (frequency above 0.001) were also found in blood, which suggests that blood repertoires may mirror thyroid immune responses. No statistical method was used to fix the sample size in advance, and group allocation was not hidden from the investigators.

In this sample, this clonotype turned up a few times. Its target antigen remains unknown. The sample holds no much larger clone one base away, and base qualities are not on file. The TCR beta CDR3 regions were amplified from the RNA transcripts. For the first round of RT-PCR on the TCR CDR3, the HTBI primer set was used together with the Qiagen OneStep RT-PCR kit. A second multiplex PCR round built the libraries, followed by size selection and purification. Paired-end sequencing of the libraries was performed with 100 bp reads on an Illumina HiSeq2000. The paper's data handling went like this. SOAPnuke was used to process the raw data, throwing out any read that contained adapters or uncalled bases, had a mean Phred below 15, or lacked an exact constant-primer or identifier match. COPE v1.2.5 was used to merge high-quality paired reads, and clonotypes were defined as unique nucleotide sequences. MiTCR v1.1 was used to align the clonotypes against IMGT TRBV, TRBD and TRBJ reference segments. The analysis was restricted to V-J combinations with a frequency above 0.0001, which together covered about 99% of the repertoires. A TCS score was defined as the ratio of F50 (clonal expansion) to E x V (chaos), with BLOSUM62-based TCRdist applied between CDR3 peptides within each V-J. Welch's t-statistics and random forest reduced 500 to 650 V-J features to roughly 13, which were used in a naive Bayes classifier (R e1071). TCRdb trimmed public reads at Q25 via fastp, called clones via MiXCR and kept in-frame beta chains. Each entry merges the rows of one CDR3 protein and shows their most common DNA and genes. These V and J calls derive from TCRdb rather than the authors' analysis. The sample records around 520,000 distinct CDR3 sequences, about 24% of which are singletons. The biggest ten clones account for approximately 11% of the sample.

The CDR3 contains 11 residues, cysteine and phenylalanine counted. Only CDR3 DNA is held: 33 bases, read in frame from base 1. At the junction V is shortened by 4 bases and J by 7 bases, with 11 bases in between. The germline V gene yields SQVTM for CDR1 and ANQGSEA for CDR2. Ophthalmopathy patients had moderately to severely active disease, Clinical Activity Score of at least 3, NOSPECS grade of at least 4, and duration under 3 months. The study excluded patients with uncontrolled infections, other autoimmune diseases, pregnancy or lactation. Clinical symptoms, serum thyroxine and TRAb, thyroid ultrasound, and orbital computed tomography formed the basis for the diagnoses. PBMCs were separated from roughly 10 ml of fresh peripheral blood using Ficoll-Paque density gradient centrifugation. Total RNA was extracted using Trizol reagent, and RNA quality was assessed on an Agilent 2100 Bioanalyzer.

The sample taken for sequencing was blood. Here the chain combines TRBV29-1 and TRBJ2-7; the D gene is perhaps TRBD2, on 6 matching bases. The TCR sequence derives from a woman aged 30 to 39 with Graves' ophthalmopathy. Here is the DNA: TGCAGCGTTGGGAGGGCGGGTGAGCAGTACTTC. It encodes CSVGRAGEQYF.